The 23 T cell receptor beta chains below were found in one sample sequenced in a study of T-cell reconstitution after alpha-beta-depleted transplantation in children. Preparation of the TCRbeta library was carried out with unique molecular identifiers. TCRdb called the PCR reads again in MiXCR, with one record for every CDR3 protein. Of approximately 1,000,000 distinct CDR3 sequences in the sample, about 29% were seen once. This specimen was PBMCs, mostly from graft donor cells, taken 360 days after TCRalphabeta/CD19-depleted stem cell transplant. These receptors were obtained from a boy in the first two years of life who had a stem cell transplant for SCID, so the T cells may come from the graft donor.

This clonotype has ten or more counts. J is TRBJ1-2 and V is TRBV24-1, with D maybe TRBD1 (5 bases). V was clipped by 6 bases and J by 2 bases, with 9 bases between them. This CDR3 has 13 residues. CDR1 is KGHDR, CDR2 SFDVKD, per germline. The CDR3 loop reads CATSRGRNYGYTF. The DNA for the CDR3 is TGTGCCACCAGTAGGGGACGGAACTATGGCTACACCTTC.

The V gene is TRBV4-1, the J gene TRBJ2-5, with D perhaps TRBD1 or TRBD2 (5 bases each). The CDR3 sequence is 16 residues long. V shed 4 bases and J shed 1 base, with 16 bases lying between them. Germline V gene sequence: CDR1 MGHRA, CDR2 YSYEKL. The CDR3 protein is CASSPSVGGPQETQYF. In DNA form, the CDR3 reads TGCGCCAGCAGCCCCAGTGTTGGGGGACCCCAAGAGACCCAGTACTTC.

The gene calls are TRBV28 and TRBJ1-5, with D perhaps matching TRBD1 (5 bases). Between the trimmed V and J ends, which lost 3 bases and 7 bases, there was a span of 19 bases. CDR1 and CDR2 (germline): MDHEN, SYDVKM. The CDR3 has 16 residues. Written as DNA, the CDR3 is TGTGCCAGCAGTTTTGGTGGGGGGTTAGGGGTGCAGCCCCAGCATTTT. The encoded protein is CASSFGGGLGVQPQHF.

This clonotype has more than one count but fewer than ten. V usage is TRBV20-1 and J usage is TRBJ1-1; weak D call: TRBD1 (5 bases). Germline V CDR1 and CDR2: DFQATT, SNEGSKA (reference sequence). Trimming stripped 3 bases from V and 1 base from J, with 9 bases between. This CDR3 region has 13 residues. CDR3 sequence: CSARDTGNTEAFF. In DNA, the CDR3 is TGCAGTGCTAGGGACACCGGGAACACTGAAGCTTTCTTT.

V and J are TRBV29-1 and TRBJ2-7; D is unresolved. V was shortened by 2 bases and J by 2 bases, with 13 bases between the two germline ends. The CDR3 totals 14 residues. From germline, CDR1 is SQVTM and CDR2 ANQGSEA. As DNA, the CDR3 is TGCAGCGTTGAAATGCAGGCTTCCCCCTACGAGCAGTACTTC. Translation: CSVEMQASPYEQYF.

CDR3 nucleotide sequence: TGTGCCAGCAGTTTTCTTACTAGCGGGGGGCAAGAGACCCAGTACTTC. Protein product: CASSFLTSGGQETQYF. This chain joins TRBV12-3 or TRBV12-4 and TRBJ2-5; 12 nucleotides match TRBD2. CDR3 length: 16 amino acids. Trimming removed 3 bases from V and 2 bases from J; junction bases left unmatched: 4.

This clonotype has a handful of counts. The rearrangement joins TRBV6-2 or TRBV6-3 to TRBJ2-1, with D maybe TRBD1 (5 bases). The germline V gene has CDR1 MNHEY and CDR2 SVGEGT. Trimming removed 2 bases from V and 7 bases from J, with 12 bases in between. The CDR3 spans 14 residues. CDR3 sequence (DNA): TGTGCCAGCAGTTACCGCCAGGGTCGGAATGAGCAGTTCTTC. Amino acids: CASSYRQGRNEQFF.

This clonotype was seen a handful of times. The gene calls are TRBV7-9 and TRBJ2-2; D call uncertain. Germline CDR1 reads SEHNR; CDR2 reads FQNEAQ (reference sequence). CDR3 length: 16 residues. Trimming shortened V by 7 bases and J by 4 bases, and 19 bases separated the two germline ends. The CDR3 nucleotides read TGTGCCAGCAATCCAGTAAAGCAGGCCCCCACCGGGGAGCTGTTTTTT. Residues: CASNPVKQAPTGELFF.

J is TRBJ2-3 and V is TRBV27; TRBD2 agrees at 10 bases. The V gene's germline CDR1 is MNHEY and CDR2 SMNVEV (reference sequence). Trimming cost V 6 bases and J 2 bases; bases outside gene matches: 5. CDR3 length equals 15 residues. CDR3 protein: CASRVSGGPTDTQYF. DNA for the CDR3: TGTGCCAGCAGGGTTAGCGGGGGGCCCACAGATACGCAGTATTTT.

The rearrangement uses TRBV5-1 and TRBJ2-7, with 10 bases lining up with TRBD1. CDR1 is SGHRS, CDR2 YFSETQ, per germline. The CDR3 spans 16 residues. V lost 1 base and J lost 2; bases outside the gene matches: 6. The CDR3 is CASSLTTGTGAYEQYF. As DNA, the CDR3 is TGCGCCAGCAGCTTGACGACCGGGACAGGGGCCTACGAGCAGTACTTC. Together with reference TRBV5-1 and TRBJ2-7, the CDR3 gives the full variable domain: KAGVTQTPRYLIKTRGQQVTLSCSPISGHRSVSWYQQTPGQGLQFLFEYFSETQRNKGNFPGRFSGRQFSNSRSEMNVSTLELGDSALYLCASSLTTGTGAYEQYFGPGTRLTVT.

This clonotype was counted between two and nine times. Here the CDR3 DNA reads TGCGCCAGCAGCTACCCCGACAGGGACGAGCAGTACTTC. Its protein is CASSYPDRDEQYF. The chain links TRBV4-1 to TRBJ2-7; 7 bases align to TRBD1. Germline V gene lookup returns CDR1 MGHRA and CDR2 YSYEKL. The CDR3 runs to 13 residues. V was clipped by 5 bases and J by 5 bases; unmatched bases: 6.

V and J are TRBV3-1 and TRBJ1-2; D call uncertain. CDR1 and CDR2 (germline): LGHDT, YNNKEL (reference sequence). The CDR3 has 13 amino acids. Trimming stripped 0 bases from V and 4 bases from J, with 6 bases between. The CDR3 DNA sequence: TGTGCCAGCAGCCAAGAGGACGGCTATGGCTACACCTTC. It encodes CASSQEDGYGYTF. Filled out from reference TRBV3-1 and TRBJ1-2, the complete variable domain reads DTAVSQTPKYLVTQMGNDKSIKCEQNLGHDTMYWYKQDSKKFLKIMFSYNNKELIINETVPNRFSPKSPDKAHLNLHINSLELGDSAVYFCASSQEDGYGYTFGSGTRLTVV.

J is TRBJ2-3 and V is TRBV5-1; 7 positions match TRBD2. Germline values: CDR1 SGHRS, CDR2 YFSETQ. V was pared by 0 bases and J by 3 bases, with 7 bases of the junction left unmatched. The CDR3 spans 16 residues. The CDR3 DNA follows: TGCGCCAGCAGCTTGGCTGCAGGGAGGGAGACAGATACGCAGTATTTT. It yields the protein CASSLAAGRETDTQYF.

This sequence joins TRBV7-6 and TRBJ1-2, with 7 nucleotides matching TRBD1. Germline loops: CDR1 SGHVS, CDR2 FNYEAQ. J was trimmed by 7 bases and V by 1 base; bases with no gene match: 9. This CDR3 has 15 amino acids. CDR3 sequence (DNA): TGTGCCAGCAGCTTAGGGGCCAGGGGGTCGGGTGGCTACACCTTC. This translates into CASSLGARGSGGYTF. Full variable domain (remainder filled in from reference TRBV7-6 and TRBJ1-2): GAGVSQSPRYKVTKRGQDVALRCDPISGHVSLYWYRQALGQGPEFLTYFNYEAQQDKSGLPNDRFSAERPEGSISTLTIQRTEQRDSAMYRCASSLGARGSGGYTFGSGTRLTVV.

This clonotype was counted ten times or more. The rearrangement joins TRBV7-3 to TRBJ2-3, with D possibly being TRBD2 (6 bases). Per germline, CDR1 SGHTA and CDR2 FQGTGA. This CDR3 comprises 14 residues. V was clipped by 2 bases and J by 2 bases, with 8 bases between them. The CDR3 DNA is TGTGCCAGCAGCTTACGGGGGAACACAGATACGCAGTATTTT. Protein product: CASSLRGNTDTQYF.

The chain recombines TRBV24-1 with TRBJ2-1; D unclear. V dropped 0 bases and J dropped 8 bases, with 7 bases sitting between them. CDR3 length: 13 residues. Germline V CDR1 and CDR2: KGHDR, SFDVKD. In DNA form, the CDR3 reads TGTGCCACCAGTGATTTGTGGCCCCATGAGCAGTTCTTC. Its translation: CATSDLWPHEQFF.

This clonotype has only one observation. V is TRBV6-5 and J is TRBJ2-6; possibly TRBD2 for D (5 bases). Trimming cost V 2 bases and J 1 base, with 6 bases left between them. Looked up from germline, CDR1 is MNHEY and CDR2 is SVGAGI. The CDR3 is made up of 15 amino acids. CDR3 region: CASSYRESGANVLTF. CDR3 nucleotides: TGTGCCAGCAGTTACAGGGAGTCTGGGGCCAACGTCCTGACTTTC.

For this clonotype: This is likely a read error, given that the CDR3 carries no conserved phenylalanine or tryptophan at its end. The chain carries TRBV14 and TRBJ1-2; 7 bases are a match to TRBD1. V shed 1 base and J 4 bases; nucleotides not matched to a gene: 6. Germline CDR1 and CDR2: SGHDN and FVKESK. The CDR3 runs to 15 residues. The CDR3 region has the DNA TGTGCCAGCAGCCAAGTGATGGGACAGATCTATGGCTACACCTGC. It specifies CASSQVMGQIYGYTC.

Only a few counts were recorded for this clonotype. V usage is TRBV10-3 and J usage is TRBJ2-1; possibly TRBD1 for D (6 bases). V lost 4 bases and J lost 0, with 13 bases in between. Germline V gives CDR1 ENHRY, CDR2 SYGVKD. CDR3 length equals 16 residues. CDR3 sequence (DNA): TGTGCCATCAGTGCCCGGGACACCGGCTCCTACAATGAGCAGTTCTTC. It yields the protein CAISARDTGSYNEQFF.

J is TRBJ2-1 and V is TRBV20-1; possibly TRBD2 for D (8 bases). Germline V gene sequence: CDR1 DFQATT, CDR2 SNEGSKA (reference sequence). V dropped 6 bases and J dropped 0 bases, with 18 bases sitting between them. CDR3 size: 16 residues. Here the CDR3 DNA reads TGCAGTGCCAGGGGGGGCGGGGGGACCTCCTACAATGAGCAGTTCTTC. Translation: CSARGGGGTSYNEQFF.

The chain carries TRBV30 and TRBJ2-1; D uncertain. Germline V lookup: CDR1 GTSNPN, CDR2 SVGIG (reference sequence). With 4 bases removed from V and 7 bases from J, the gap between germline ends came to 14 bases. There are 13 residues in the CDR3. The CDR3 protein is CAWTLGIVNEQFF. The DNA for the CDR3 is TGTGCCTGGACCCTTGGCATAGTGAATGAGCAGTTCTTC. The full variable domain, completed using reference TRBV30 and TRBJ2-1, is SQTIHQWPATLVQPVGSPLSLECTVEGTSNPNLYWYRQAAGRGLQLLFYSVGIGQISSEVPQNLSASRPQDRQFILSSKKLLLSDSGFYLCAWTLGIVNEQFFGPGTRLTVL.

This clonotype came up many times. The chain recombines TRBV29-1 with TRBJ2-3; 8 nucleotides line up with TRBD1. V lost 7 bases to trimming and J lost 3 bases; unmatched junction nucleotides: 12. CDR1 SQVTM and CDR2 ANQGSEA come from the germline V gene. This CDR3 spans 15 amino acids. The CDR3 reads CSAIPDRGATDTQYF. In nucleotides, the CDR3 is TGCAGCGCAATTCCAGACAGGGGAGCAACAGATACGCAGTATTTT.

The chain recombines TRBV25-1 with TRBJ2-5, with D perhaps TRBD1 or TRBD2 (5 bases each). This CDR3 spans 15 amino acids. The V end was cut by 6 bases, the J end by 4 bases, with 18 bases between. In germline, CDR1 is MGHDK, CDR2 SYGVNS. DNA for the CDR3: TGTGCCAGCAGCGACTGGGCTCAGGGACCAGAGACCCAGTACTTC. This sequence encodes CASSDWAQGPETQYF.